This T cell receptor beta chain was found in a study of radiation and T cells in renal cell carcinoma. Some clones are missing from TCRdb's copy, which holds only in-frame ones; the method was immunoSEQ multiplex PCR. The sample includes about 130,000 clones, about 81% seen only once; the top ten take approximately 2%. Indicated time point: blood 2 weeks post-SBRT. Treatment reported: 15 Gy SBRT to primary tumor, nephrectomy 4 weeks later. The source was blood, collected from a patient whose treatment included radiotherapy and nephrectomy. This receptor was identified in a woman aged 55-69 years with renal cell carcinoma.

Here the CDR3 DNA reads TGTGCCAGCAGTCGCCCGGGGCCTAGCGTTAGCTCCTACAATGAGCAGTTCTTC. Amino acid sequence: CASSRPGPSVSSYNEQFF. The chain employs TRBV28 and TRBJ2-1, with a tentative D call TRBD2 (6 bases). The V gene's germline CDR1 is MDHEN and CDR2 SYDVKM. The CDR3 spans 18 residues. The V end was cut by 5 bases, the J end by 0 bases, with 20 bases between.